This TCR beta chain derives from a study of shared clonotypes between healthy human individuals. The CDR3 extends over 15 amino acids. Germline lookup yields CDR1 MGHRA and CDR2 YSYEKL. Trimming stripped 3 bases from V and 6 bases from J, with 15 bases between. Assay: immunoSEQ multiplex PCR; the TCRdb copy retains only in-frame clones and omits some. Of around 530,000 clones in the sample, around 81% were seen once. The TCR originated in a woman in her thirties or forties in good health. Some clones in this sample may be carry-over from other donors' samples. The chain uses TRBV4-1 and TRBJ2-1; tentatively, D is TRBD1 (6 bases). Input material: PBMCs. The CDR3 nucleotides read TGCGCCAGCAGCCAGTATGGACAGACCTTCAATGAGCAGTTCTTC. This gives the protein CASSQYGQTFNEQFF.